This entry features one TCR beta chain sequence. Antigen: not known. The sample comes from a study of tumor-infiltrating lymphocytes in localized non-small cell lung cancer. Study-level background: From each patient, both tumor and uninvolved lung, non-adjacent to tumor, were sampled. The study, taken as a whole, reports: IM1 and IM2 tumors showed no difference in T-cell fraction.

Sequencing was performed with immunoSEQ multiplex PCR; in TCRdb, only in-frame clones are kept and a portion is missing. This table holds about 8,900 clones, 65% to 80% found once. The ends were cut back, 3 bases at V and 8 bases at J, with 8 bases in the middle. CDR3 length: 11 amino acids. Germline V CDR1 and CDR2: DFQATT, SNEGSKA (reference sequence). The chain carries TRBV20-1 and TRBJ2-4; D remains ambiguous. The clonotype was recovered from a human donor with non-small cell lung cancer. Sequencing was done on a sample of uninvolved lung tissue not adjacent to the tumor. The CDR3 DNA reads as TGCAGTGCTAGTGACTGGGACATTCAGTACTTC. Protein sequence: CSASDWDIQYF.